These T cell receptor beta chains were read from a single sample in a study of post-analysis software for immune sequencing data. TCRdb reprocessed the PCR reads via MiXCR and lists one record per CDR3 protein. The data show a few hundred thousand distinct CDR3 sequences, around 40% seen once. Source material: blood. The receptor set was obtained from a girl between 10 and 17 years old with multiple sclerosis. CDR3s include the opening cysteine and the closing phenylalanine or tryptophan. The D gene is left open where the match is weak. Clone size is stated in some rows and not others, as once, few, many or a class when expanded.

j_gene | d_gene | len | abundance | v_gene | CDR3aa | CDR3nt
TRBJ1-2 | . | 14 | . | TRBV6-5 | CASSQTGENYGYTF | TGTGCCAGCAGTCAAACGGGGGAAAACTATGGCTACACCTTC
TRBJ2-3 | . | 15 | . | TRBV4-2 | CASSQEAGAPNTQYF | TGTGCCAGCAGCCAAGAGGCGGGGGCCCCTAATACGCAGTATTTT
TRBJ2-3 | . | 12 | . | TRBV12-3/TRBV12-4 | CASSLMRVAQYF | TGTGCCAGCAGTTTAATGAGGGTGGCGCAGTATTTT
TRBJ2-5 | . | 15 | . | TRBV18 | CASSRRGGTGETQYF | TGTGCCAGCTCCCGTAGAGGCGGGACGGGAGAGACCCAGTACTTC
TRBJ2-7 | . | 14 | . | TRBV28 | CASEGLSTLYEQYF | TGTGCCAGCGAGGGGTTATCTACCCTCTACGAGCAGTACTTC
TRBJ1-4 | . | 14 | once | TRBV29-1 | CSVEDLGTNEKLFF | TGCAGCGTTGAAGATCTCGGAACTAATGAAAAACTGTTTTTT
TRBJ1-1 | TRBD1 | 11 | . | TRBV20-1 | CSAYRGSEAFF | TGCAGTGCTTACAGGGGTTCTGAAGCTTTCTTT
TRBJ2-1 | . | 13 | . | TRBV2 | CASSLTRESEQFF | TGTGCCAGCAGTCTCACTCGGGAGTCTGAGCAGTTCTTC
TRBJ2-6 | . | 15 | . | TRBV10-3 | CATSDLSGTFNVLTF | TGTGCCACCAGTGACTTATCAGGGACTTTCAACGTCCTGACTTTC
TRBJ2-7 | . | 13 | . | TRBV6-1 | CASSPEGYYEQYF | TGTGCCAGCAGTCCGGAAGGATATTACGAGCAGTACTTC
TRBJ2-7 | . | 14 | few | TRBV7-9 | CASSLGPGPYEQYF | TGTGCCAGCAGCTTAGGCCCAGGCCCCTACGAGCAGTACTTC
TRBJ1-5 | . | 14 | once | TRBV27 | CASSLAGLNQPQHF | TGTGCCAGCAGTTTAGCGGGACTCAATCAGCCCCAGCATTTT
TRBJ2-3 | . | 13 | few | TRBV12-3/TRBV12-4 | CASSFLPGNTQYF | TGTGCCAGCAGTTTCCTCCCGGGGAATACGCAGTATTTT
TRBJ2-3 | . | 13 | . | TRBV20-1 | CSAKEDAWNTQYF | TGCAGTGCTAAAGAGGACGCCTGGAATACGCAGTATTTT
TRBJ2-1 | TRBD1 | 13 | once | TRBV29-1 | CSVEPTGGETQFF | TGCAGCGTCGAACCGACAGGGGGGGAGACCCAGTTCTTC
TRBJ2-3 | . | 16 | once | TRBV2 | CASKVTQADLADTQYF | TGTGCCAGCAAGGTAACACAGGCGGATTTGGCAGATACGCAGTATTTT
TRBJ2-7 | TRBD1 | 13 | . | TRBV28 | CASQTGTDYEQYF | TGTGCCAGCCAAACCGGGACAGACTACGAGCAGTACTTC
TRBJ2-1 | . | 16 | . | TRBV25-1 | CASSDKGMGSYNEQFF | TGTGCCAGCAGTGATAAGGGGATGGGCTCCTACAATGAGCAGTTCTTC
TRBJ2-4 | TRBD1 | 15 | . | TRBV10-3 | CAISDAGQVENIQYF | TGTGCCATCAGTGATGCGGGACAGGTAGAAAACATTCAGTACTTC
TRBJ1-5 | TRBD1 | 12 | . | TRBV27 | CASANRGQPQHF | TGTGCCAGCGCTAACAGGGGTCAGCCCCAGCATTTT
TRBJ2-7 | . | 11 | few | TRBV28 | CASSWAGEQYF | TGTGCCAGCAGTTGGGCGGGCGAGCAGTACTTC
TRBJ2-6 | . | 18 | few | TRBV7-2 | CASSLSAPGSSGANVLTF | TGTGCCAGCAGCTTATCGGCCCCAGGGAGCTCTGGGGCCAACGTCCTGACTTTC